The sequence of this T cell receptor (beta chain) was determined in a study of early T cells in non-severe SARS-CoV-2 infection (dated by TCRdb to the early 2020s). Concerning the study at large: Because TCR sequencing was done on bulk RNA from unsorted whole blood, the alpha and beta chains could not be paired. General conclusions and limits of the study: Matching against VDJdb was skewed toward anti-spike CD8 responses, likely underestimated virus-specific expansions, and missed private and CD4 specificities.

The method behind the library was 5' RACE. The sample was run on a NextSeq 500. Unique molecular identifiers were attached to individual cDNA molecules in the TCR library protocol so that sequencing error and PCR bias could be corrected. Both TCR alpha and beta chains were sequenced, and tight co-correlation was observed between alpha and beta sequence abundances in each sample. Regarding the original processing steps: Decombinator V4 was used to annotate TCR sequences for V gene, J gene and CDR3. TCRs were defined as expanded if a significant change between any two time points was detected under a Poisson model with p below 0.0001. TCR abundances were normalised to the total number of TCRs sequenced per sample and were expressed as counts per million. MAIT TCRs were defined by TRAV1-2 paired with TRAJ12, TRAJ20 or TRAJ33, and iNKT TCRs by TRAV10 paired with TRAJ18. VDJdb, accessed 1 November 2021, was searched for CMV, EBV and SARS-CoV-2 annotated TCRs, with TCRs annotated for multiple antigens excluded. TCRdb's own reprocessing of the public reads used fastp at Q25 and MiXCR and kept productive beta chains. Every entry covers one CDR3 protein and lists the most common genes and DNA from its rows. These V and J calls rely on TCRdb rather than the paper's analysis. The sample profile shows about 110,000 distinct CDR3 sequences; 11% of them were found once. Together, the top ten hold roughly 7.1% of the sample.

The germline V gene provides CDR1 SNHLY and CDR2 FYNNEI. Trimming at the junction amounts to 4 bases on V and 0 bases on J, and the germline ends lie 7 bases apart. The CDR3 has 14 amino acids, counting the end cysteine and phenylalanine. Only the CDR3 DNA stays, 42 bases, in frame from base 1. This clonotype has just a few counts. This receptor's antigen is unknown. There are no base qualities to consult, and no much larger clone falls within one base. A case-control design nested within a healthcare worker cohort in London, UK, was used, with weekly nasopharyngeal swab PCR tests and blood sampling performed. Between 23 and 31 March 2020, the week of the UK lockdown, healthcare workers were enrolled and then followed up weekly for as long as 16 weeks.

What was sequenced was whole blood. The V and J segments used are TRBV2 and TRBJ1-3; the D gene remains uncertain. This clonotype was sampled from an adult who was a healthcare worker with PCR-confirmed SARS-CoV-2 infection or an uninfected control (not recorded which). The DNA is as follows: TGTGCCAGCAGTGTGGAAGCCTCTGGAAACACCATATATTTT. It specifies CASSVEASGNTIYF. Reference TRBV2 and TRBJ1-3 genes cover what lies past the CDR3, so the full variable domain is EPEVTQTPSHQVTQMGQEVILRCVPISNHLYFYWYRQILGQKVEFLVSFYNNEISEKSEIFDDQFSVERPDGSNFTLKIRSTKLEDSAMYFCASSVEASGNTIYFGEGSWLTVV.